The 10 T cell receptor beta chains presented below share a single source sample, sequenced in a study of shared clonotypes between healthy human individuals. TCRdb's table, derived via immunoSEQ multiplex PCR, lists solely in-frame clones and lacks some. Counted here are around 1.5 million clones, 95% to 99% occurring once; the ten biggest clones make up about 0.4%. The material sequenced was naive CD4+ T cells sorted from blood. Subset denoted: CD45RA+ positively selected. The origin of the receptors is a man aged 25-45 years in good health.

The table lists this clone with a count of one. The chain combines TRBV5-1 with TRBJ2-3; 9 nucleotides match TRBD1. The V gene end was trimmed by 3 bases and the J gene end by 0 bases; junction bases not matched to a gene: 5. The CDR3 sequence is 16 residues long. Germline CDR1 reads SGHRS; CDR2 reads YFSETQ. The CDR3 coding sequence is TGCGCCAGCAGCTCACAGGGGGCCGGTAGCACAGATACGCAGTATTTT. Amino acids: CASSSQGAGSTDTQYF.

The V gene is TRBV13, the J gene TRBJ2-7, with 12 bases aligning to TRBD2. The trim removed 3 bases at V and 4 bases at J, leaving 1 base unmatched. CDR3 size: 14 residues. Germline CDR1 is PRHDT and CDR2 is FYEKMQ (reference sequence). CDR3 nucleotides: TGTGCCAGCAGCTTGGGACTAGCGGGTTACGAGCAGTACTTC. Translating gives CASSLGLAGYEQYF. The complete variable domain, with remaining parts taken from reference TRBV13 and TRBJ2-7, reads AAGVIQSPRHLIKEKRETATLKCYPIPRHDTVYWYQQGPGQDPQFLISFYEKMQSDKGSIPDRFSAQQFSDYHSELNMSSLELGDSALYFCASSLGLAGYEQYFGPGTRLTVT.

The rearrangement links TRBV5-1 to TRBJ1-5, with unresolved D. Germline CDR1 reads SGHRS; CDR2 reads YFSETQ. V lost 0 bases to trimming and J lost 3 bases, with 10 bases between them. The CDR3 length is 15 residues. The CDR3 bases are TGCGCCAGCAGCTTGGCCGACGGCCCCAATCAGCCCCAGCATTTT. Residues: CASSLADGPNQPQHF.

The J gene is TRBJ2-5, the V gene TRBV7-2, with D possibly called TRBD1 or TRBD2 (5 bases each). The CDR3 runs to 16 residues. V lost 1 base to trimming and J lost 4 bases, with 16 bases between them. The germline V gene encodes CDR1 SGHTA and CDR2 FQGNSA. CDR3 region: CASSLVWDPEVETQYF. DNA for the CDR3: TGTGCCAGCAGCTTAGTGTGGGACCCGGAGGTAGAGACCCAGTACTTC.

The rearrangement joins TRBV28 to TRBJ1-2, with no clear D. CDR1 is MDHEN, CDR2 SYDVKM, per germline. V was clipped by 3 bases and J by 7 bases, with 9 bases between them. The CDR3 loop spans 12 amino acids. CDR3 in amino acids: CASSFWDFGYTF. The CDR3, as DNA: TGTGCCAGCAGTTTCTGGGATTTTGGCTACACCTTC.

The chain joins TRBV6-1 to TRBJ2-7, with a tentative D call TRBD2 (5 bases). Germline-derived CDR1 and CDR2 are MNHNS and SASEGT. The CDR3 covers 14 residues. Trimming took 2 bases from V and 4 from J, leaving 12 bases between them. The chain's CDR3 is CASSEQTRGYEQYF. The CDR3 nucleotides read TGTGCCAGCAGTGAACAGACCAGAGGGTACGAGCAGTACTTC.

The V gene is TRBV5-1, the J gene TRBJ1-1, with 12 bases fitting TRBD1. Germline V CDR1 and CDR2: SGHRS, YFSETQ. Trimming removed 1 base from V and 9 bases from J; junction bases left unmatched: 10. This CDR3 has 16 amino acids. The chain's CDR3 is CASSLSPGDRGRKAFF. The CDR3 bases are TGCGCCAGCAGCTTGTCCCCCGGGGACAGGGGGCGCAAAGCTTTCTTT.

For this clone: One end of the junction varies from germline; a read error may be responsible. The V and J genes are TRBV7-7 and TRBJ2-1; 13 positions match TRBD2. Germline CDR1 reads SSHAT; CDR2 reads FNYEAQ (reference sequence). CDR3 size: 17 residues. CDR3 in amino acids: CASSCRTSGGARNEQFF. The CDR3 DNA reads TGTGCTAGCAGCTGCCGGACTAGCGGGGGTGCTCGAAATGAGCAGTTCTTC.

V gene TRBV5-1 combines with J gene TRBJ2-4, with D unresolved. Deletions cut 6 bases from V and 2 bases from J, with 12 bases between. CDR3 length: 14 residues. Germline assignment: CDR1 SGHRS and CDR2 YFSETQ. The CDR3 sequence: CASTDGRSKNIQYF. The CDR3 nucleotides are TGCGCCAGCACGGATGGCAGGTCCAAAAACATTCAGTACTTC. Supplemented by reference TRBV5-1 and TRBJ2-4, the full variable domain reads KAGVTQTPRYLIKTRGQQVTLSCSPISGHRSVSWYQQTPGQGLQFLFEYFSETQRNKGNFPGRFSGRQFSNSRSEMNVSTLELGDSALYLCASTDGRSKNIQYFGAGTRLSVL.

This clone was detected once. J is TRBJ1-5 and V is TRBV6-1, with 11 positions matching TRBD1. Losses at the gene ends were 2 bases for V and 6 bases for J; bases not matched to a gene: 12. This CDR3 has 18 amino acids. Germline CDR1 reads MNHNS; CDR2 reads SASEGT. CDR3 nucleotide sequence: TGTGCCAGCAGTGAATTTTTCGGGACAGGGGGATTGTTTCAGCCCCAGCATTTT. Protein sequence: CASSEFFGTGGLFQPQHF.